This T cell receptor (beta chain) was identified during a study of cytomegalovirus exposure and HLA in healthy donors. Study outcomes and limitations: A few V segments could not be told apart, such as TRBV6-2 and TRBV6-3, and were left out.

The CDR3 has 16 residues. Germline-derived CDR1 and CDR2 are LGHNA and YNFKEQ. After removal of 4 bases from V and 8 bases from J, the junction contained 13 bases not matched to a gene. A note on this clone: As yet, its antigen is unknown.

These donors counted as nominally healthy when sampled, but unrecorded immune exposures were likely. PCR used 60 Vbeta primers and 13 Jbeta primers. The method was immunoSEQ multiplex PCR; TCRdb's version includes in-frame clones alone and lacks a portion of them. The table has about 85,000 clones, over 70% seen once. This rearrangement joins TRBV4-2 to TRBJ2-1, with TRBD2 matching 8 bases. This receptor was obtained from a woman in her forties or fifties in good health and CMV-seropositive. Source material: PBMCs. This CDR3 reads CASSPRTREALDEQFF. The CDR3, as DNA: TGTGCCAGCAGCCCCAGAACGCGGGAGGCCTTGGATGAGCAGTTCTTC.